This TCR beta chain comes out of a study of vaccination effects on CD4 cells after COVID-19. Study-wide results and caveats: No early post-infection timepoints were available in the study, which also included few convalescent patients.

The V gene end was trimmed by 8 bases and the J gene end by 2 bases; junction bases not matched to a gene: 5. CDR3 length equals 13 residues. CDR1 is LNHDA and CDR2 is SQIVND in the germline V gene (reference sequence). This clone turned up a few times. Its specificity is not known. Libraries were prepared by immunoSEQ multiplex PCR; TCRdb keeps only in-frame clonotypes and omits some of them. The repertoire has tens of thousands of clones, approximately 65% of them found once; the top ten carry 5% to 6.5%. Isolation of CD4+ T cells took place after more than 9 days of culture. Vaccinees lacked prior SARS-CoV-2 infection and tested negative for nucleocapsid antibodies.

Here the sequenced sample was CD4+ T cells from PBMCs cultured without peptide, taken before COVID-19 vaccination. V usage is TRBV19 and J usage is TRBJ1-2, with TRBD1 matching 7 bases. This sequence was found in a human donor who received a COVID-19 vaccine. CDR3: CASEGQTNYGYTF. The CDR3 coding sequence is TGTGCCAGTGAGGGACAGACCAACTATGGCTACACCTTC.